A single sample is the source of the 6 T cell receptor beta chains below, sequenced in a study of blood T cell repertoires in COVID-19. Sequenced by immunoSEQ multiplex PCR; TCRdb stores in-frame clones only, minus some. Of 310,000 or so clones in the sample, around 88% are singletons; the top ten hold roughly 6.3%. Sequencing was done on a sample of PBMCs or T cells enriched from blood (not recorded which). The receptors were gathered from a woman aged 35 to 49 who had recovered from COVID-19.

The chain combines TRBV5-6 with TRBJ2-2; TRBD1 matches 11 bases. After removal of 5 bases from V and 0 bases from J, the junction contained 3 bases not matched to a gene. Per the germline V gene, CDR1 is SGHDT and CDR2 is YYEEEE. There are 16 residues in the CDR3. DNA for the CDR3: TGTGCCAGCAGGCCGGACAGGGGGCCGAACACCGGGGAGCTGTTTTTT. This encodes CASRPDRGPNTGELFF.

The rearrangement uses TRBV6-5 and TRBJ2-1; 8 bases agree with TRBD1. Germline trimming cut 5 bases from V and 9 bases from J; bases unmatched to any gene: 6. Germline V CDR1 and CDR2: MNHEY, SVGAGI. CDR3 length equals 13 residues. The CDR3 loop is CASSLFQGAEQFF. CDR3 in DNA: TGTGCCAGCAGTCTCTTCCAGGGGGCTGAGCAGTTCTTC.

Here the CDR3 DNA reads TGTGCCTGGAGTACCCAGGGGATCTCCTACGAGCAGTACTTC. It encodes CAWSTQGISYEQYF. The V call is TRBV30, the J call TRBJ2-7, with D perhaps matching TRBD1 (6 bases). The germline V and J ends were trimmed by 2 bases and 0 bases, with 11 bases remaining between them. Germline V CDR1 and CDR2: GTSNPN, SVGIG (reference sequence). The length of the CDR3 is 14 residues.

The V and J genes are TRBV27 and TRBJ1-5; D possibly corresponds to TRBD1 (5 bases). The CDR3 covers 16 residues. Trimming removed 3 bases at V and 2 bases at J, with 14 bases between. Per germline, CDR1 MNHEY and CDR2 SMNVEV (reference sequence). CDR3 amino acids: CASSFLGGTGNQPQHF. CDR3 bases: TGTGCCAGCAGTTTCCTCGGGGGGACGGGCAATCAGCCCCAGCATTTT.

Here the CDR3 DNA reads TGTGCCAGCTCACTGGGACTTCCGGGGTACGAGCAGTACTTC. Its protein is CASSLGLPGYEQYF. The chain uses TRBV18 and TRBJ2-7; D is perhaps TRBD2 (6 bases). V was clipped by 4 bases and J by 4 bases, with 14 bases between them. The CDR3 has 14 residues. Germline loops: CDR1 KGHSH, CDR2 LQKENI.

The chain is built from TRBV9 and TRBJ1-1; D unresolved. Germline lookup yields CDR1 SGDLS and CDR2 YYNGEE. The CDR3 contains 13 residues. V was trimmed by 4 bases and J by 4 bases, leaving 11 bases between them. This chain's CDR3 is CASSPSSGTEAFF. Here the CDR3 DNA reads TGTGCCAGCAGCCCTAGCTCTGGCACTGAAGCTTTCTTT.